The present T cell receptor (beta chain) was sequenced within a study of T cell responses to AZD1222 COVID-19 vaccine. As for this clone: Its target is not known.

Study-level findings and limits: Increased Spike-specific TCR breadth and depth were observed after two AZD1222 doses. Repertoire sampling happened only post peak T cell response. Vaccine-related CD4 TCRs covered spike, predominating at 160-218 and 743-854.

Produced via immunoSEQ multiplex PCR; TCRdb's table is partial and in-frame only. There are over 150,000 clones in the sample; around 93% occur only once, and around 0.93% lies in the top ten. The ends were cut back, 8 bases at V and 3 bases at J, with 17 bases in the middle. The CDR3 covers 15 residues. The V gene's germline CDR1 is SGHTA and CDR2 FQGNSA. Sequencing was performed on peripheral blood, taken 28 days after the second dose of the MenACWY control vaccine. The chain recombines TRBV7-2 with TRBJ1-3; possible D gene TRBD1, 6 bases. The clonotype originates from an adult who received the MenACWY meningococcal vaccine as a control. The CDR3 nucleotides read TGTGCCAGCGGACCTCGACAGGCGGGTGGAAACACCATATATTTT. Amino acid sequence: CASGPRQAGGNTIYF.